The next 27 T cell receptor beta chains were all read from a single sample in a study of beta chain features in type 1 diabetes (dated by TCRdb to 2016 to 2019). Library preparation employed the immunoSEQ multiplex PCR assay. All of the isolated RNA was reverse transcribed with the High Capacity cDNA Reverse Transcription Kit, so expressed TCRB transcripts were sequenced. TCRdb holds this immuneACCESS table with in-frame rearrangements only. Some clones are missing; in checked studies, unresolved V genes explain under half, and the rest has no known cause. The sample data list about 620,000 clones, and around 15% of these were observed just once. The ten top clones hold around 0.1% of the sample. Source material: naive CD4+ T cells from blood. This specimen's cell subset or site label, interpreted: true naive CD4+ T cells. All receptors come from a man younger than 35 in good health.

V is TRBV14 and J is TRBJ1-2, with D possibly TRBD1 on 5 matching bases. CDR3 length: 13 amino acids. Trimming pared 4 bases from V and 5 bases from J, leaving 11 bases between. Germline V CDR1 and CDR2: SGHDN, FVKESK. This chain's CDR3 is CASSPVTVYGYTF. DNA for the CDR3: TGTGCCAGCAGCCCAGTGACAGTGTATGGCTACACCTTC.

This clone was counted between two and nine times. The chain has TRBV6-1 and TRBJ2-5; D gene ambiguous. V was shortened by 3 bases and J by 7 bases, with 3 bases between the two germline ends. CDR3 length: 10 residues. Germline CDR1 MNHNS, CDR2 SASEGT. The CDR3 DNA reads TGTGCCAGCAGTGAGGGGACCCAGTACTTC. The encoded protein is CASSEGTQYF.

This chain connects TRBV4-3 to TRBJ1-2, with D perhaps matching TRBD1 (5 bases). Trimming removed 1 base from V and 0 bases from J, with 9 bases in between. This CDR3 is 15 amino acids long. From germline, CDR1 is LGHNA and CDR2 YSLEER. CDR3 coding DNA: TGCGCCAGCAGCCAAGTCCCAGGGACTAACTATGGCTACACCTTC. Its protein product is CASSQVPGTNYGYTF.

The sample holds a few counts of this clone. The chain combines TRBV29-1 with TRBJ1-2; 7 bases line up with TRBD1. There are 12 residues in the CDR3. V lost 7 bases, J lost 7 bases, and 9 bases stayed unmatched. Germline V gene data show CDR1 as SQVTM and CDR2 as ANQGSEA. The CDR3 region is CSGSDRAGGYTF. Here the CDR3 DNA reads TGCAGCGGCAGCGACAGGGCGGGTGGCTACACCTTC.

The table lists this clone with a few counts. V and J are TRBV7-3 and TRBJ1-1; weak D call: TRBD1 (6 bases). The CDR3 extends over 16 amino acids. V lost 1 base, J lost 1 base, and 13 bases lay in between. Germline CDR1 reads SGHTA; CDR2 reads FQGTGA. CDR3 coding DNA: TGTGCCAGCAGCTTAAAGCCAGGGGCCCCGAACACTGAAGCTTTCTTT. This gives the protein CASSLKPGAPNTEAFF.

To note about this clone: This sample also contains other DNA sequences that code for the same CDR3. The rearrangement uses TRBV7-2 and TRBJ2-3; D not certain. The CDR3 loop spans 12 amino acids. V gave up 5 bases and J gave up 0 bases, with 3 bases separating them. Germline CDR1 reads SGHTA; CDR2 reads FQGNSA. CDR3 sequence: CASSTSTDTQYF. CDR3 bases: TGTGCCAGCAGCACTAGCACAGATACGCAGTATTTT.

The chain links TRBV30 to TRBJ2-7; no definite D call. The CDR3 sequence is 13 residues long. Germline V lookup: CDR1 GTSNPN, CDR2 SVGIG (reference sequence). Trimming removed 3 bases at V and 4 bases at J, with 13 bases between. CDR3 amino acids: CAWSVQVPYEQYF. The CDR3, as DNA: TGTGCCTGGAGCGTTCAGGTGCCTTACGAGCAGTACTTC.

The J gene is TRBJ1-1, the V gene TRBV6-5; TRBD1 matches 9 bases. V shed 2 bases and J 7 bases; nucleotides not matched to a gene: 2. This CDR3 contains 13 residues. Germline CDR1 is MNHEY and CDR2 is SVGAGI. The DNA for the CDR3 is TGTGCCAGCAGTTACGGGACAGGGCTTGAAGCTTTCTTT. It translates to CASSYGTGLEAFF.

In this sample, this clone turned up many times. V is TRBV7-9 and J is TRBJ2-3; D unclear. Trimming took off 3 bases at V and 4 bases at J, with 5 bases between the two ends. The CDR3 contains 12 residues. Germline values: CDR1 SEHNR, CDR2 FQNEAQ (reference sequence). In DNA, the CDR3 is TGTGCCAGCAGCTTCCTGCCAGATACGCAGTATTTT. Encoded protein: CASSFLPDTQYF.

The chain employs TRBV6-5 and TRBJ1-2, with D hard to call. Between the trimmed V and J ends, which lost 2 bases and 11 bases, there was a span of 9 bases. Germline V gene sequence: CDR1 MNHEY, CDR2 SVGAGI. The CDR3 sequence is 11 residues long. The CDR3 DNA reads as TGTGCCAGCAGTTACGGGGAAGGTTACACCTTC. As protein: CASSYGEGYTF.

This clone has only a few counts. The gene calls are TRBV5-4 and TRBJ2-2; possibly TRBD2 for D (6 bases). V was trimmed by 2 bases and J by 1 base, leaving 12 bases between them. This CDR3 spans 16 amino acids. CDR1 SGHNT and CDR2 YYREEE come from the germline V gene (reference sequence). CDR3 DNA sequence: TGTGCCAGCAGCTTTGGCGGGACCCTGAACACCGGGGAGCTGTTTTTT. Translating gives CASSFGGTLNTGELFF.

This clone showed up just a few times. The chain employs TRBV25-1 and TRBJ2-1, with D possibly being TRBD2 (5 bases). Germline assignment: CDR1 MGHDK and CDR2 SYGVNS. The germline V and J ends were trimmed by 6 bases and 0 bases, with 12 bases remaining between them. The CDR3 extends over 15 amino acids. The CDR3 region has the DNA TGTGCCAGCAGAACTAGTCTCGGCTCCTACAATGAGCAGTTCTTC. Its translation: CASRTSLGSYNEQFF.

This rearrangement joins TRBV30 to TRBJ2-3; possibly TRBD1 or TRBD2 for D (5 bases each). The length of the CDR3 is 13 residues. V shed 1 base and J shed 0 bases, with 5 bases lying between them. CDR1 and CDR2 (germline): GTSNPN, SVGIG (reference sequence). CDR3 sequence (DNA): TGTGCCTGGAGTGGGGACAGCACAGATACGCAGTATTTT. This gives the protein CAWSGDSTDTQYF.

CDR3 nucleotide sequence: TGTGCCAGCAGCCAAGGACTAGCGGCTATCCACTACGAGCAGTACTTC. It yields the protein CASSQGLAAIHYEQYF. The V and J genes are TRBV4-2 and TRBJ2-7; 9 bases agree with TRBD2. This CDR3 region has 16 residues. The V gene end was trimmed by 1 base and the J gene end by 3 bases; junction bases not matched to a gene: 7. Germline V lookup: CDR1 LGHNA, CDR2 YNFKEQ.

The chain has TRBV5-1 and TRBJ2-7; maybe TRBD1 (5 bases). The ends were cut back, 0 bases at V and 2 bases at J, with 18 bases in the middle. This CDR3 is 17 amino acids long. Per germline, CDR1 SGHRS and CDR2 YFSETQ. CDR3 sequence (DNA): TGCGCCAGCAGCTTGGCACTCGGACAACGAACAACCTACGAGCAGTACTTC. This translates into CASSLALGQRTTYEQYF.

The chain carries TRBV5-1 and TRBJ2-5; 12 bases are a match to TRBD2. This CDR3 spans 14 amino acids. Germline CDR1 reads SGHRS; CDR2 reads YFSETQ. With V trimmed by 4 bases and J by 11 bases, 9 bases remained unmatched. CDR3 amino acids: CASSRLAGEIPQYF. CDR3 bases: TGCGCCAGCAGCCGACTAGCGGGAGAGATCCCGCAGTACTTC.

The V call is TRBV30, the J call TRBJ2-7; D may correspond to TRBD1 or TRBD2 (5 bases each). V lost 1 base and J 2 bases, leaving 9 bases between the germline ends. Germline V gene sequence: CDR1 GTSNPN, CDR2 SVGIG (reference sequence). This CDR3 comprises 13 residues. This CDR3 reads CAWSGDGAYEQYF. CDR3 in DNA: TGTGCCTGGAGTGGGGACGGAGCCTACGAGCAGTACTTC.

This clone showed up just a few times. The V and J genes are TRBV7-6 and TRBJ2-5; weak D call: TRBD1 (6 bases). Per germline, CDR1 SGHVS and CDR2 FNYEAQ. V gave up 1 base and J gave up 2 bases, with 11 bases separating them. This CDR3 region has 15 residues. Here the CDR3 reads CASSLDTGPQETQYF. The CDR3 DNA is TGTGCCAGCAGCTTAGATACAGGGCCGCAAGAGACCCAGTACTTC.

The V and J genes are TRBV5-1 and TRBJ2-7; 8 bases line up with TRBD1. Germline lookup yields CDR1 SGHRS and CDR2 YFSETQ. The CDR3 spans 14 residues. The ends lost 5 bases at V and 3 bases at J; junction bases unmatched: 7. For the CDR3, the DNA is TGCGCCAGCAGAAATGGACAGGGAGGCTACGAGCAGTACTTC. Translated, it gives CASRNGQGGYEQYF.

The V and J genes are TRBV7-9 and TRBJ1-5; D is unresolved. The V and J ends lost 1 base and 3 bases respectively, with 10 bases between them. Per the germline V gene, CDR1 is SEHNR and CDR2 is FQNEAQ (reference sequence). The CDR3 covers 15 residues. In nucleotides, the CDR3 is TGTGCCAGCAGCTTAGGGGATGGGCCCAATCAGCCCCAGCATTTT. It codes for CASSLGDGPNQPQHF.

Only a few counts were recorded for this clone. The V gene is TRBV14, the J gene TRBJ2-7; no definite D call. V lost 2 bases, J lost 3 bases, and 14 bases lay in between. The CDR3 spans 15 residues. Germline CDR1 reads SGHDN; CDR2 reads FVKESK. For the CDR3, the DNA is TGTGCCAGCAGCCAATTGGGCAGCAAGTACTACGAGCAGTACTTC. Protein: CASSQLGSKYYEQYF.

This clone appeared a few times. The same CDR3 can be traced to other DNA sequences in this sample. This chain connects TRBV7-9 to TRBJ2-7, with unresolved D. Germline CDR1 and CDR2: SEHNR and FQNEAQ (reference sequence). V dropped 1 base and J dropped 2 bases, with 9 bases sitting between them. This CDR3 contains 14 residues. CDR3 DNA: TGTGCCAGCAGCTTAGGGCCATCCCCCTACGAGCAGTACTTC. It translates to CASSLGPSPYEQYF.

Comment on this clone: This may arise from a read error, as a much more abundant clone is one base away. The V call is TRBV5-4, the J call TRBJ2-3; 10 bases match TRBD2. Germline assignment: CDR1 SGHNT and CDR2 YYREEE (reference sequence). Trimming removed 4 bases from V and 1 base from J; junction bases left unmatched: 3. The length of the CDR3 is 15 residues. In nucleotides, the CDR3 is TGTGCCAGCAGCACCGGGACTAGCGGCACAGATACGCAGTATTTT. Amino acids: CASSTGTSGTDTQYF.

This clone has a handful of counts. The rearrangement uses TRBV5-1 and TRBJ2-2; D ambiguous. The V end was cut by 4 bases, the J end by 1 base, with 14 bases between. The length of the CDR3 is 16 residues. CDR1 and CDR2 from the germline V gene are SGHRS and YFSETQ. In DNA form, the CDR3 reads TGCGCCAGCAGCCTATCGCCGGTTATGAACACCGGGGAGCTGTTTTTT. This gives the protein CASSLSPVMNTGELFF.

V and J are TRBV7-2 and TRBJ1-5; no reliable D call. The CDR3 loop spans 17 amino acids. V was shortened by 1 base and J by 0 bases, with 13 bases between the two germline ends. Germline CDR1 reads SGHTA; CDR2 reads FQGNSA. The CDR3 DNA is TGTGCCAGCAGCTTAGGACACCGGACCGATAGCAATCAGCCCCAGCATTTT. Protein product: CASSLGHRTDSNQPQHF.

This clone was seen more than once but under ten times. The CDR3 spells CASRHRPEAFF. In DNA form, the CDR3 reads TGTGCCAGCAGGCATAGGCCTGAAGCTTTCTTT. J is TRBJ1-1 and V is TRBV11-2; D remains ambiguous. The CDR3 has 11 amino acids. Germline-derived CDR1 and CDR2 are SGHAT and FQNNGV. Trimming shortened V by 6 bases and J by 6 bases, and 8 bases separated the two germline ends.

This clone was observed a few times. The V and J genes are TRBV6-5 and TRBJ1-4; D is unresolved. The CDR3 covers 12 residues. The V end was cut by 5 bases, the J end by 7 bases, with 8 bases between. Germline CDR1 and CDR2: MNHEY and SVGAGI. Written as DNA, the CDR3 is TGTGCCAGCAGTGCCGCTGTTGAAAAACTGTTTTTT. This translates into CASSAAVEKLFF.